This T cell receptor (beta chain) originates from a study of cytomegalovirus exposure and HLA in healthy donors listed by TCRdb under 2017. With regard to the full study: An earlier analysis of under 600 of the donors reported approximately 300 Gb of sequence data and around 110 million unique TCR beta sequences from 190 million or so T cells. An early release covering about 600 HLA-typed donors comprised about 320 gigabases of sequencing data and tens of millions of unique TCR sequences. Of the 300 to 500 genotyped donors, 75% to 85% were placed in the genetic ancestry cluster associated with self-reported Caucasian donors. The study aimed to test whether cataloging public T cell receptors could reveal signatures of past pathogen exposure. The study profiled the T cell repertoires of fewer than 850 subjects by immunosequencing and related them to cytomegalovirus serostatus. Along with the roughly 670-subject first cohort, a separate validation cohort of over 90 different subjects was used. To predict cytomegalovirus infection status, the study brought together high-throughput TCR immunosequencing, statistical association of individual TCRs with disease status, and machine learning. A later analysis re-examined previously published TCR beta repertoires from just over 650 donors and added high-resolution HLA genotyping to investigate patterns of TCR occurrence. Rather than drawing on any new phenotypic data, the later analysis identified candidate immune exposures from TCR beta sequences and the way those sequences occurred across donors. An earlier analysis of 587 of the donors used high-throughput TCR beta sequencing to judge whether each TCR beta V gene segment behaved as functional or pseudogenic. Donor age, sex, ethnicity and CMV serostatus were compiled together with the repertoire data. A later genetic analysis took genome-wide SNP genotypes for about 65% of the 666 donors and used that subset as a discovery cohort. All discovery cohort repertoires had been generated on a single sequencing platform. HLA typing included class I and class II loci at four-digit resolution. The number of donors typed differed by locus, with 629-630 for A, B, C, DRB1 and DQB1, roughly 520 for DQA1, 600 to 610 for DPA1, and approximately 470 for DPB1. Because of strong linkage in the cohort, five DR-DQ haplotypes were treated as single units for association and clustering. Among about 400 genotyped donors of the cohort, an average of roughly 230,000 unique TCR beta nucleotide sequences was sequenced per donor, of which approximately 19% were non-productive. Study-level results and caveats: According to a later genetic analysis, donors in an Asian-associated ancestry cluster had fewer N-insertions in productive TCRs than the roughly 700-donor mean. The only immune exposure information available for the cohort was CMV serostatus. Specific HLA alleles were associated with roughly 16,000 TCR beta sequences at a false discovery rate of 0.05 in a later analysis. The 87-base-pair reads could not distinguish some IMGT-functional V segments, including TRBV6-2 and TRBV6-3, so those segments were excluded. HLA typing was unavailable for some donors at each locus, so association tests used only the typed subset. Strong co-occurrence of HLA alleles, especially DR and DQ, made assigning TCR associations to individual alleles difficult. In an earlier analysis of around 600 of the donors, most TCR beta V segments appeared in productive rearrangements about 87% or about 30% of the time, broadly matching IMGT annotations. Linkage disequilibrium might explain the correlated functional status among segregating V segments, but an unknown experimental factor could not be excluded. The presence/absence analyses assumed that sequencing depth was roughly uniform across donors, and that assumption may not be true. The classifier was reported to diagnose cytomegalovirus status with high specificity and sensitivity in both the original cohort and the validation cohort. In vitro tests confirmed that a few of the cytomegalovirus-associated TCR beta chains recognize cytomegalovirus antigens. In the study, 150 to 200 TCR beta chains were listed as associated with cytomegalovirus. A later genetic analysis associated a missense DCLRE1C variant with V-gene and J-gene trimming of TCR beta chains, and an independent cohort replicated the association. A later analysis found that TCR association rates varied across HLA loci, with DRB1 alleles showing the most associated TCRs and HLA-C alleles the fewest. Several of the top co-occurrence clusters appeared to be linked to parvovirus B19, influenza, CMV and Epstein-Barr virus, according to a later analysis. A later analysis found that HLA-associated TCR beta chains were more clonally expanded and had lower generation probabilities than equally common non-associated chains. The authors suggested that the approach could potentially be extended to other disease states and immunological phenotypes. Most CMV-associated TCR beta chains appeared to be HLA-restricted in a later analysis, and the HLA associations seemed to be driven largely by CMV exposure. A cluster of highly shared sequence variants was judged likely to represent a technical artifact of the sequencing pipeline. This cohort had only TCR beta chains sequenced, and the lack of alpha or paired-chain data limited which features could be detected. A further reported finding was that TCR beta sequences accurately predicted the HLA-A and HLA-B alleles for most subjects in the first cohort. Across donors, most TCR sequences were observed very rarely, whereas some public TCRs were present in many individuals. The earlier analysis of 587 of the donors excluded about 16 rarely observed V segments, including chromosome 9 orphons, because counts were too low.

With respect to this clone: Its recognized antigen is unknown. Per-nucleotide qualities are absent, and no much larger clonotype sits a single base away.

The CDR3 runs 15 amino acids, cysteine and phenylalanine included. The sequence is cut down to CDR3 DNA, 45 bases in frame from base 1. Based on the germline V gene, the CDR1 and CDR2 sequences are SGHTA and FQGNSA. V and J are truncated by 1 base and 3 bases respectively, leaving an intervening sequence of 13 bases. Preparation of the library involved the immunoSEQ multiplex PCR assay. For the multiplex PCR, a mixture combining 60 forward primers for TCR Vbeta segments and 13 reverse primers for TCR Jbeta segments was used. A multiplex PCR assay on genomic DNA amplified the CDR3 region of rearranged TCR beta genes. The Illumina HiSeq System was used to sequence the amplified TCR beta libraries as 87-base-pair reads. The original pipeline was this. A later analysis counted about 80 million unique TCR beta chains across the approximately 700 repertoires, and roughly 10 million of these chains were shared by at least two donors. To remove PCR and sequencing errors, raw reads were error-corrected and collapsed into unique sequences using a nearest-neighbor algorithm that merged closely related sequences. CDR3 sequences were aligned to IMGT reference sequences to assign V, D and J gene segments. For a sequence to be retained, a match of at least six nucleotides was required to both a V gene segment and a J gene segment. Rearrangements were classified as productive when the CDR3 lacked stop codons and remained in frame with V and J, and all other rearrangements were classified as non-productive. Following IMGT convention, CDR3 was defined as the stretch from the second conserved V-encoded cysteine to the conserved J-encoded phenylalanine. The earlier analysis of approximately 500 of the donors excluded sequences that lacked an unambiguous match to a single V gene segment. An earlier analysis of several hundred of the donors called V segments functional above 56.7% productive rearrangements and segregating when the between-donor standard deviation exceeded 5%. To diagnose cytomegalovirus status from the catalog of TCR beta chain sequences, a statistical classification framework was built. In a later analysis, TCR nucleotide sequences were compared against IMGT/GENE-DB human TR gene sequences so that V and J genes could be assigned. The TCRdist pipeline was used in a later analysis to assign CDR3 sequences and most-parsimonious VDJ recombination scenarios. In a later analysis, each TCR beta chain was defined by its CDR3 amino acid sequence together with its V-gene family, and reads without a unique V-gene family were excluded. To address suspected cross-contamination and a sequencing artifact, a later analysis removed approximately 590 highly shared, low-generation-probability nucleotide sequences. In a later analysis, a clonal expansion index for each public chain was calculated from normalized within-repertoire ranks of inferred template counts. A later analysis computed generation probabilities with a VDJ recombination model fitted to out-of-frame rearrangements, and checked the results against IGoR. In a later analysis, hypergeometric tests were used to score TCR-TCR, TCR-HLA and TCR-CMV co-occurrence, with a repertoire-size bias correction applied to TCR pairs. To estimate false discovery rates, a later analysis permuted the HLA or CMV assignments 20 times. In a later analysis, co-occurring TCRs were grouped using DBSCAN, and TCRdist sequence similarity was added for clustering within HLA-allele-positive subsets. For co-occurrence clustering, repertoires with fewer than 30,000 or more than 120,000 public chains were excluded, along with five repertoires with anomalous nucleotide sharing. The table was pulled from immuneACCESS by TCRdb, which kept in-frame rearrangements only. Such tables lose some clones; where checked, under half of the loss comes from unresolved V genes, and the rest has no known cause. V and J calls and clone size are as listed in that table; D and trimming were resolved from the DNA. This sample gives 140,000 or so clones in total; approximately 80% of them show up just once. The ten largest clones represent roughly 4.8% of the sample.

In total, roughly 710 healthy bone marrow donors made up the cohort. At the time of sampling, every cohort member was nominally healthy, though immune exposures that went unrecorded were likely present. The donor was CMV seronegative and belonged to the group of over 300 seronegative cohort members. A peripheral blood sample was collected from each donor, and TCR beta sequencing was performed on peripheral blood mononuclear cells. Genomic DNA extraction from the blood cell samples was performed with the Qiagen DNeasy Blood Extraction Kit. The chain employs TRBV7-2 and TRBJ2-7; no D gene can be assigned with confidence. This TCR was sampled from a man between 40 and 49 years old in good health and CMV-seronegative. Source material: PBMCs. CDR3 loop: CASSLVIDSRYEQYF. The DNA reads as follows: TGTGCCAGCAGCTTAGTCATCGACTCCCGCTACGAGCAGTACTTC.